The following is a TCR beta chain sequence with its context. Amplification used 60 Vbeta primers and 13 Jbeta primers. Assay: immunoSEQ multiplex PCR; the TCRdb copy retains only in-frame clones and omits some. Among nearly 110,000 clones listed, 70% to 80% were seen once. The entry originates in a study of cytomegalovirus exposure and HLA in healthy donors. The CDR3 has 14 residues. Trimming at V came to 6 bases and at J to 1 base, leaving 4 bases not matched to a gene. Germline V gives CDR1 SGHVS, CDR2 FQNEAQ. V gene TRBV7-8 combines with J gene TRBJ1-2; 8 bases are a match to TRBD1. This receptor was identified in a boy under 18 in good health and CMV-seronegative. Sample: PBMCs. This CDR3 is CASSYDRGNYGYTF. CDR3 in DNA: TGTGCCAGCAGTTATGACAGGGGTAACTATGGCTACACCTTC.